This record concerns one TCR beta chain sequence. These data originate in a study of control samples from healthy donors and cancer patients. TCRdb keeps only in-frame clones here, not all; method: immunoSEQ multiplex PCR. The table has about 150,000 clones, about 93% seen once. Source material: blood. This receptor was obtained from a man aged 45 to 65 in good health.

CDR3 residues: CASSLGIYTDTQYF. The DNA of the CDR3 is TGTGCCAGCAGCTTAGGGATTTACACAGATACGCAGTATTTT. The genes are TRBV7-2 and TRBJ2-3; no firm D call. The CDR3 length is 14 residues. V lost 1 base to trimming and J lost 2 bases, with 7 bases between them. Germline CDR1 SGHTA, CDR2 FQGNSA.